These 14 T cell receptor beta chains originate from one sample sequenced in a study of identical twins. TCRdb independently ran MiXCR on the 5' RACE reads; one entry per CDR3 protein. The sample includes about 570,000 distinct CDR3 sequences, 9.6% seen only once; the top ten take 2.5% to 3%. These data also formed part of another study, on yellow fever vaccine responses in identical twins.

The sequenced sample consisted of PBMCs. These receptors came from a woman under 30 in good health.

The rearrangement uses TRBV4-3 and TRBJ2-1; TRBD2 matches at 8 bases. The CDR3 runs to 16 residues. The germline CDR1 and CDR2 sequences are LGHNA and YSLEER. The junction had 10 bases not matched to a gene; V was cut back by 1 base and J by 8 bases. Here the CDR3 DNA reads TGCGCCAGCAGCCAAGGAGCAGCGGGAGCGGGGGATGAGCAGTTCTTC. Protein product: CASSQGAAGAGDEQFF.

This clonotype was observed a handful of times. V and J are TRBV5-1 and TRBJ2-5, with D tentatively TRBD2 (6 bases). The germline gives CDR1 SGHRS, CDR2 YFSETQ. Trimming removed 2 bases at V and 5 bases at J, with 16 bases between. CDR3 length: 15 amino acids. The DNA of the CDR3 is TGCGCCAGCAGCTTCGGGACTCCAGGATGGGAGACCCAGTACTTC. This gives the protein CASSFGTPGWETQYF.

This clonotype has ten or more counts. The chain is built from TRBV12-3 or TRBV12-4 and TRBJ2-1, with a weak D call TRBD1 (5 bases). V shed 5 bases and J shed 7 bases, with 9 bases lying between them. The CDR3 extends over 12 amino acids. The DNA of the CDR3 is TGTGCCAGCAGTACAGGCCGGAATGAGCAGTTCTTC. Encoded protein: CASSTGRNEQFF.

The genes are TRBV23-1 and TRBJ2-1, with 8 bases matching TRBD2. TRBV23-1 is reported as an ORF; its role is uncertain. The CDR3 spans 17 residues. V trimming: 2 bases; J trimming: 6 bases; junction bases outside the gene matches: 12. Written as DNA, the CDR3 is TGCGCCAGCAGTCAAGACTCCGGGACTAGTGAGCGCAATGAGCAGTTCTTC. This sequence encodes CASSQDSGTSERNEQFF.

The chain has TRBV24-1 and TRBJ2-5, with 11 nucleotides matching TRBD1. With 3 bases clipped from V and 5 bases from J, the junction kept 4 bases outside the gene matches. The CDR3 runs to 15 residues. Germline V CDR1 and CDR2: KGHDR, SFDVKD. CDR3 in amino acids: CATSDQGQGVETQYF. CDR3 nucleotide sequence: TGTGCCACCAGTGATCAGGGACAGGGGGTGGAGACCCAGTACTTC.

This clonotype was recorded a few times. The gene calls are TRBV4-1 and TRBJ2-1; 7 nucleotides line up with TRBD2. This CDR3 contains 17 residues. CDR1 and CDR2 (germline): MGHRA, YSYEKL. J lost 0 bases, V lost 4 bases, and 9 bases had no gene match. The CDR3 DNA reads TGCGCCAGCAGCCCAACTAGCGCTCTTAGCTCCTACAATGAGCAGTTCTTC. Its protein is CASSPTSALSSYNEQFF.

The chain couples TRBV28 to TRBJ2-7; TRBD2 might be the D (6 bases). The CDR3 loop spans 15 amino acids. In germline, CDR1 is MDHEN, CDR2 SYDVKM. Trimming left V 1 base short and J 0 bases short, with 10 bases between. CDR3 nucleotide sequence: TGTGCCAGCAGTTTATTTCTAGCGAACTCCTACGAGCAGTACTTC. Protein: CASSLFLANSYEQYF.

In its sample, this clonotype was seen many times. This sequence joins TRBV12-3 or TRBV12-4 and TRBJ1-5; D possibly corresponds to TRBD1 (6 bases). V was pared by 5 bases and J by 9 bases, with 14 bases between. This CDR3 has 13 residues. The CDR3 coding sequence is TGTGCCAGCAGTAGACAGGTAAAGTGGCCCCAGCATTTT. Its protein product is CASSRQVKWPQHF.

This clonotype was seen a few times. The chain has TRBV27 and TRBJ2-7; 9 bases are a match to TRBD1. The CDR3 sequence is 14 residues long. After removal of 3 bases from V and 6 bases from J, the junction contained 6 bases not matched to a gene. Germline V lookup: CDR1 MNHEY, CDR2 SMNVEV (reference sequence). This chain's CDR3 is CASSFVGQGLEQYF. CDR3 in DNA: TGTGCCAGCAGTTTTGTGGGACAGGGTCTCGAGCAGTACTTC.

This clonotype was detected only a few times. The V gene is TRBV24-1, the J gene TRBJ2-3; 8 bases are shared with TRBD2. The J segment lost 5 bases and the V segment lost 7 bases, leaving 10 bases of the junction unmatched. The CDR3 length is 15 residues. Germline CDR1 reads KGHDR; CDR2 reads SFDVKD. The CDR3 coding sequence is TGTGCCACCAGCATCCAGCGGGGGACAAGAGATACGCAGTATTTT. This gives the protein CATSIQRGTRDTQYF.

The chain uses TRBV7-2 and TRBJ2-3, with D uncertain. The length of the CDR3 is 13 residues. V lost 2 bases and J 4 bases, leaving 7 bases between the germline ends. The germline gives CDR1 SGHTA, CDR2 FQGNSA. The CDR3 spells CASSLFRADTQYF. CDR3 coding DNA: TGTGCCAGCAGCTTATTTAGGGCAGATACGCAGTATTTT.

A few counts support this clonotype. J is TRBJ2-5 and V is TRBV12-3 or TRBV12-4; D perhaps matches TRBD2 (5 bases). Trimming cost V 7 bases and J 7 bases, with 19 bases left between them. The CDR3 spans 14 residues. This CDR3 is CASTKAETVGTQYF. In DNA, the CDR3 is TGTGCCAGCACCAAAGCGGAAACGGTGGGGACCCAGTACTTC.

This clonotype was detected ten times or more. The gene calls are TRBV29-1 and TRBJ2-2; 11 bases are a match to TRBD1. V shed 2 bases, J shed 0 bases, and the junction held 11 bases outside the gene matches. The CDR3 is 19 residues long. CDR1 is SQVTM and CDR2 is ANQGSEA in the germline V gene. The CDR3 DNA is TGCAGCGTTGAACTACCCAAGGGGACAGGGGGTACGAACACCGGGGAGCTGTTTTTT. This encodes CSVELPKGTGGTNTGELFF.

This clonotype was observed a handful of times. The rearrangement links TRBV6-1 to TRBJ2-7, with 9 bases that match TRBD1. The germline V gene has CDR1 MNHNS and CDR2 SASEGT. The CDR3 sequence is 14 residues long. After removal of 6 bases from V and 5 bases from J, the junction contained 8 bases not matched to a gene. CDR3 bases: TGTGCCAGCAGACAGACGGGACAGGGCCACGAGCAGTACTTC. This sequence encodes CASRQTGQGHEQYF.